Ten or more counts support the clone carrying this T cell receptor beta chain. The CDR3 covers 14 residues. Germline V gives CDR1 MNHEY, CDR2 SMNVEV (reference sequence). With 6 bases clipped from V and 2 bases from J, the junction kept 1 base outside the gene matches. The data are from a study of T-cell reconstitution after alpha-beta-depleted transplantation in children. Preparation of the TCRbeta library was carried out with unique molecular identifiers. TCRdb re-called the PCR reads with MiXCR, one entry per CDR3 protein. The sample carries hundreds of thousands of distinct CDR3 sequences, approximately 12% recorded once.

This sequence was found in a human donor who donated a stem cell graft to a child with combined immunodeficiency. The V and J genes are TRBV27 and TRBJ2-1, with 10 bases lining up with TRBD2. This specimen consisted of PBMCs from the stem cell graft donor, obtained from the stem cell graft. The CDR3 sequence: CASRLAGTYNEQFF. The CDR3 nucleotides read TGTGCCAGCAGACTAGCGGGAACCTACAATGAGCAGTTCTTC.